This T cell receptor beta chain was found in a study of cytomegalovirus exposure and HLA in healthy donors. The primer mix had 60 Vbeta and 13 Jbeta primers. TCRdb keeps only in-frame clones here, not all; method: immunoSEQ multiplex PCR. Of about 120,000 clones listed, around 81% are singletons. Germline V gene sequence: CDR1 SGHVS, CDR2 FQNEAQ. V was trimmed by 5 bases and J by 0 bases, leaving 17 bases between them. The CDR3 runs 16 residues. The receptor was isolated from a woman between 25 and 40 years old in good health and CMV-seronegative. Source material: PBMCs. The rearrangement links TRBV7-8 to TRBJ2-7; D perhaps matches TRBD2 (6 bases). The CDR3 DNA is TGTGCCAGCAGCCGAACCGGGACTCCAAGCTCCTACGAGCAGTACTTC. It is translated as CASSRTGTPSSYEQYF.